The entry that follows covers one TCR beta chain sequence. This specimen belongs to a study of shared T cell receptors in the human thymus. Profiled with immunoSEQ multiplex PCR; TCRdb holds only in-frame clones, not every one. This sample yields approximately 660,000 clones, of which 88% are seen a single time; about 0.01% belongs to the top ten. The germline gives CDR1 LNHDA, CDR2 SQIVND (reference sequence). The length of the CDR3 is 15 residues. Trimming cost V 6 bases and J 2 bases, with 14 bases left between them. The same specimen was also included in a second study, on human thymus T cells.

The chain has TRBV19 and TRBJ1-5; perhaps TRBD1 as D (5 bases). The sequencing input was thymocytes. This receptor was identified in a boy under two years old with a congenital heart defect. The chain's CDR3 is CASRSVGGGNQPQHF. CDR3 DNA: TGTGCCAGTAGATCGGTGGGAGGGGGCAATCAGCCCCAGCATTTT.